The 28 T cell receptor beta chains in this list originate from one sample, sequenced in a study of response to subunit inactivated influenza vaccine. TCRdb passed the RT-PCR reads through MiXCR, listing each CDR3 protein once. The top ten clones hold roughly 10% of a sample with approximately 500,000 distinct CDR3 sequences, less than 15% of them seen once. Sample: PBMCs from blood, taken about 13 days after vaccination. The receptors were sampled from a man aged 50-59 years who received an inactivated influenza vaccine.

A word on this clonotype: The germline gene is not matched at one end of the junction; a read error may be the cause. The chain is built from TRBV5-1 and TRBJ2-1; 9 positions match TRBD2. CDR1 SGHRS and CDR2 YFSETQ come from the germline V gene. CDR3 length: 17 residues. CDR3: CASSSDLRGLASNERFF. In nucleotides, the CDR3 is TGCGCCAGCAGCAGCGACCTAAGGGGACTAGCAAGCAATGAGCGGTTCTTC.

This clonotype was counted a few times. The gene calls are TRBV6-2 or TRBV6-3 and TRBJ1-2; 7 positions match TRBD1. The germline CDR1 and CDR2 sequences are MNHEY and SVGEGT. Unmatched junction bases numbered 7, after V lost 5 bases and J lost 7 bases. The CDR3 covers 13 residues. CDR3 region: CASSDDRDSGYTF. The CDR3 nucleotides are TGTGCCAGCAGTGACGACAGGGATAGTGGCTACACCTTC.

The J gene is TRBJ2-1, the V gene TRBV5-1, with a weak D call TRBD1 (5 bases). The CDR3 runs 16 residues. Trimming stripped 0 bases from V and 1 base from J, with 11 bases between. The germline V gene has CDR1 SGHRS and CDR2 YFSETQ. The CDR3 sequence is CASSLAPAGSYNEQFF. The CDR3 DNA sequence: TGCGCCAGCAGCTTGGCCCCAGCAGGGTCCTACAATGAGCAGTTCTTC.

This clonotype was seen a handful of times. This chain uses TRBV3-1 with TRBJ2-7; possible D gene TRBD2, 6 bases. Germline loops: CDR1 LGHDT, CDR2 YNNKEL (reference sequence). The ends were cut back, 1 base at V and 6 bases at J, with 16 bases in the middle. The CDR3 spans 15 residues. The CDR3 region has the DNA TGTGCCAGCAGCCAAGCGGGGGAGGTACGGGGCGAGCAGTACTTC. Protein: CASSQAGEVRGEQYF.

This clonotype has just a few counts. The V and J genes are TRBV6-2 or TRBV6-3 and TRBJ2-1, with D possibly matching TRBD2 (5 bases). CDR1 is MNHEY and CDR2 is SVGEGT in the germline V gene. CDR3 length: 14 amino acids. V was shortened by 8 bases and J by 8 bases, with 19 bases between the two germline ends. CDR3 in amino acids: CASLTPLARYEQFF. The CDR3 bases are TGTGCCAGCTTAACCCCGCTAGCAAGGTATGAGCAGTTCTTC.

The V and J genes are TRBV4-1 and TRBJ2-1, with 7 bases fitting TRBD1. Germline CDR1 and CDR2: MGHRA and YSYEKL. The J segment lost 8 bases and the V segment lost 1 base, leaving 11 bases of the junction unmatched. The CDR3 contains 16 residues. In nucleotides, the CDR3 is TGCGCCAGCAGCCAAGGCAACATAGGGGGCGTAGATGAGCAGTTCTTC. Its protein product is CASSQGNIGGVDEQFF.

This clonotype has at least ten counts. The chain's CDR3 is CASSSPGNTIYF. In DNA form, the CDR3 reads TGTGCCAGCAGCTCCCCTGGAAACACCATATATTTT. This chain connects TRBV28 to TRBJ1-3, with D hard to call. The V and J ends lost 6 bases and 2 bases respectively, with 5 bases between them. The CDR3 is 12 residues long. Looked up from germline, CDR1 is MDHEN and CDR2 is SYDVKM.

The genes are TRBV7-9 and TRBJ2-3, with unresolved D. V shed 7 bases and J shed 0 bases, with 11 bases lying between them. This CDR3 is built from 14 residues. Germline assignment: CDR1 SEHNR and CDR2 FQNEAQ (reference sequence). The CDR3 nucleotides are TGTGCCAGCATTCACCGAGCTAGCACAGATACGCAGTATTTT. Protein product: CASIHRASTDTQYF.

Ten or more counts support this clonotype. The chain is built from TRBV6-6 and TRBJ2-5; no firm D call. The germline V gene encodes CDR1 MNHNY and CDR2 SVGAGI (reference sequence). The CDR3 loop spans 12 amino acids. V was trimmed by 2 bases and J by 5 bases, leaving 6 bases between them. CDR3 bases: TGTGCCAGCAGTTACGATTGGGAGACCCAGTACTTC. It codes for CASSYDWETQYF.

In its sample, this clonotype was seen many times. The V call is TRBV28, the J call TRBJ2-3; D gene unclear. CDR3 length: 11 residues. The V end lost 6 bases, the J end lost 8 bases, and 9 bases lay between the germline ends. Germline-derived CDR1 and CDR2 are MDHEN and SYDVKM. CDR3: CASSQMRTQYF. Here the CDR3 DNA reads TGTGCCAGCAGCCAGATGCGTACGCAGTATTTT.

This clonotype was picked up many times. V and J are TRBV5-1 and TRBJ2-2; TRBD1 aligns across 7 bases. This CDR3 spans 16 amino acids. V shed 0 bases, J shed 0 bases, and the junction held 2 bases outside the gene matches. Germline V lookup: CDR1 SGHRS, CDR2 YFSETQ. This CDR3 is CASSLDRGANTGELFF. CDR3 bases: TGCGCCAGCAGCTTGGACAGGGGCGCGAACACCGGGGAGCTGTTTTTT.

The chain recombines TRBV4-3 with TRBJ1-1; 9 bases fit TRBD1. The CDR3 totals 14 residues. The trim removed 4 bases at V and 4 bases at J, leaving 4 bases unmatched. The germline V gene encodes CDR1 LGHNA and CDR2 YSLEER. Here the CDR3 DNA reads TGCGCCAGCAGCCGGACAGGGGTTCGCACTGAAGCTTTCTTT. Translated: CASSRTGVRTEAFF.

This clonotype was seen many times. The chain combines TRBV11-2 with TRBJ2-7; 7 bases match TRBD1. Losses at the gene ends were 1 base for V and 3 bases for J; bases not matched to a gene: 6. Germline-derived CDR1 and CDR2 are SGHAT and FQNNGV. This CDR3 has 15 amino acids. In DNA form, the CDR3 reads TGTGCCAGCAGCTTAGTGTACAGGGGCGGCTACGAGCAGTACTTC. This codes for CASSLVYRGGYEQYF. The full variable domain, with the rest looked up from reference TRBV11-2 and TRBJ2-7, is EAGVAQSPRYKIIEKRQSVAFWCNPISGHATLYWYQQILGQGPKLLIQFQNNGVVDDSQLPKDRFSAERLKGVDSTLKIQPAKLEDSAVYLCASSLVYRGGYEQYFGPGTRLTVT.

The chain joins TRBV20-1 to TRBJ1-5, with D possibly being TRBD1 (6 bases). V dropped 1 base and J dropped 2 bases, with 15 bases sitting between them. The length of the CDR3 is 16 residues. Germline CDR1 and CDR2: DFQATT and SNEGSKA (reference sequence). The CDR3 loop reads CSARGGGRSGNQPQHF. CDR3 nucleotide sequence: TGCAGTGCTAGAGGGGGGGGGCGGTCGGGCAATCAGCCCCAGCATTTT.

Regarding this clonotype: Since the CDR3 does not end with the conserved phenylalanine or tryptophan, this likely comes from a read error. The rearrangement uses TRBV20-1 and TRBJ2-7; no reliable D call. V was shortened by 2 bases and J by 2 bases, with 10 bases between the two germline ends. Germline V gene data show CDR1 as DFQATT and CDR2 as SNEGSKA (reference sequence). CDR3 length: 13 residues. The CDR3 nucleotides read TGCAGTGCTAGACGTGGTTCTACCTACGAGCAGTACTCC. It codes for CSARRGSTYEQYS.

This clonotype was recorded a few times. The V and J genes are TRBV6-2 or TRBV6-3 and TRBJ1-1; the D gene is possibly TRBD1 (6 bases). This CDR3 spans 15 amino acids. The V gene lost 4 bases and the J gene lost 4 bases, with 16 bases spanning the gap. CDR1 is MNHEY, CDR2 SVGEGT, per germline. CDR3 DNA: TGTGCCAGCAGTTCCCTTACAGGGCTGGGCACTGAAGCTTTCTTT. It is translated as CASSSLTGLGTEAFF.

The CDR3 DNA follows: TGTGCCAGCAGTCAACGACTAGCGGGAGCGCCCCGCACAGATACGCAGTATTTT. It yields the protein CASSQRLAGAPRTDTQYF. V and J are TRBV27 and TRBJ2-3; 12 bases match TRBD2. Germline CDR1 reads MNHEY; CDR2 reads SMNVEV (reference sequence). The V segment lost 5 bases and the J segment 1 base; nucleotides outside the gene matches: 10. The CDR3 spans 18 residues.

At least ten counts were recorded for this clonotype. CDR3 coding DNA: TGTGCCAGCAGCCAAGAGTTGAACACTGAAGCTTTCTTT. Its translation is CASSQELNTEAFF. The chain employs TRBV4-2 and TRBJ1-1; D not resolved. Germline CDR1 is LGHNA and CDR2 is YNFKEQ. Trimming took off 0 bases at V and 0 bases at J, with 2 bases between the two ends. This CDR3 has 13 amino acids.

The V and J genes are TRBV9 and TRBJ2-1; 7 bases match TRBD1. The length of the CDR3 is 14 residues. Germline assignment: CDR1 SGDLS and CDR2 YYNGEE. Germline trimming cut 2 bases from V and 6 bases from J; bases unmatched to any gene: 5. CDR3 in DNA: TGTGCCAGCAGCGTTTCAGCAGGGGGCAATGAGCAGTTCTTC. Its translation: CASSVSAGGNEQFF.

Many counts were recorded for this clonotype. The chain has TRBV3-1 and TRBJ2-7; 12 positions agree with TRBD2. V shed 6 bases and J 6 bases; nucleotides not matched to a gene: 9. Germline loops: CDR1 LGHDT, CDR2 YNNKEL (reference sequence). The CDR3 covers 15 residues. As DNA, the CDR3 is TGTGCCAGCAGGCTGACTAGCGGGAGTTCGGGCGAGCAGTACTTC. Translated: CASRLTSGSSGEQYF.

The gene calls are TRBV6-1 and TRBJ2-1; 12 bases map to TRBD2. With 6 bases clipped from V and 7 bases from J, the junction kept 4 bases outside the gene matches. The CDR3 sequence is 14 residues long. CDR1 is MNHNS and CDR2 is SASEGT in the germline V gene. The CDR3 sequence is CASRRLAGVNEQFF. CDR3 in DNA: TGTGCCAGCAGAAGACTAGCGGGAGTGAATGAGCAGTTCTTC.

This clonotype showed up just a few times. The V and J genes are TRBV10-3 and TRBJ2-7; 7 nucleotides align to TRBD2. V was pared by 4 bases and J by 6 bases, with 15 bases of the junction left unmatched. The CDR3 has 16 amino acids. The germline V gene encodes CDR1 ENHRY and CDR2 SYGVKD. The CDR3 DNA is TGTGCCATCAGTGGGGGGGGACCCCTGGGTAGCGGCGAGCAGTACTTC. This codes for CAISGGGPLGSGEQYF.

This clonotype was recorded at least ten times. The V and J genes are TRBV12-3 or TRBV12-4 and TRBJ2-5; D might be TRBD2 (5 bases). The CDR3 length is 13 residues. V was trimmed by 3 bases and J by 7 bases, leaving 12 bases between them. The CDR3 region is CASSLRELGTQYF. The CDR3 bases are TGTGCCAGCAGTTTGAGGGAGCTCGGGACCCAGTACTTC.

This clonotype was counted at least ten times. The J gene is TRBJ2-3, the V gene TRBV5-1; 14 nucleotides line up with TRBD2. Trimming at V came to 0 bases and at J to 4 bases, leaving 1 base not matched to a gene. Germline CDR1 reads SGHRS; CDR2 reads YFSETQ. The CDR3 has 16 residues. The CDR3 loop reads CASSLGLAGGPDTQYF. The CDR3 bases are TGCGCCAGCAGCTTGGGACTAGCGGGAGGGCCAGATACGCAGTATTTT.

CDR3 protein: CASSGGAGGDTQYF. As DNA, the CDR3 is TGTGCCAGCAGCGGGGGTGCGGGTGGAGATACGCAGTATTTT. The chain employs TRBV3-1 and TRBJ2-3; the D call may be TRBD1 or TRBD2 (5 bases each). Trimming took off 5 bases at V and 5 bases at J, with 14 bases between the two ends. The CDR3 totals 14 residues. Germline values: CDR1 LGHDT, CDR2 YNNKEL (reference sequence).

This clonotype was detected a few times. The chain carries TRBV10-3 and TRBJ1-2; D is unresolved. This CDR3 comprises 11 residues. The germline V and J ends were trimmed by 2 bases and 7 bases, with 5 bases remaining between them. Germline V lookup: CDR1 ENHRY, CDR2 SYGVKD. The CDR3 is CAISEKTGYTF. The CDR3 bases are TGTGCCATCAGTGAGAAGACTGGCTACACCTTC.

This clonotype has just a few counts. The chain employs TRBV29-1 and TRBJ2-7, with 7 positions matching TRBD1. Germline assignment: CDR1 SQVTM and CDR2 ANQGSEA. V lost 6 bases and J lost 7; bases outside the gene matches: 12. The CDR3 covers 13 residues. The CDR3 DNA is TGCAGCGTAAGGGACAGAGGGCGCGGGGAGCAGTACTTC. The encoded protein is CSVRDRGRGEQYF.

V gene TRBV6-5 combines with J gene TRBJ2-5, with D possibly matching TRBD2 (6 bases). The CDR3 loop spans 17 amino acids. Between the trimmed V and J ends, which lost 2 bases and 0 bases, there was a span of 16 bases. Germline V gene data show CDR1 as MNHEY and CDR2 as SVGAGI. In nucleotides, the CDR3 is TGTGCCAGCAGTTACGGGGGTGGGGGGACGTACCAAGAGACCCAGTACTTC. Protein: CASSYGGGGTYQETQYF.